This T cell receptor beta chain was identified during a study of technical replicates of blood from a few donors. The CDR3 has 16 residues. CDR1 and CDR2 from the germline V gene are SQVTM and ANQGSEA. The V and J ends lost 4 bases and 1 base respectively, with 17 bases between them. Sequenced by immunoSEQ multiplex PCR; TCRdb stores in-frame clones only, minus some. In the table there are around 84,000 clones, roughly 98% of which are singletons. The chain uses TRBV29-1 and TRBJ2-4; possible D gene TRBD1, 5 bases. This clonotype originated in a human donor in good health. Source material: T cells isolated from PBMCs. CDR3 loop: CSVAHQGMGAKNIQYF. As DNA, the CDR3 is TGCAGCGTTGCCCACCAGGGAATGGGGGCCAAAAACATTCAGTACTTC.